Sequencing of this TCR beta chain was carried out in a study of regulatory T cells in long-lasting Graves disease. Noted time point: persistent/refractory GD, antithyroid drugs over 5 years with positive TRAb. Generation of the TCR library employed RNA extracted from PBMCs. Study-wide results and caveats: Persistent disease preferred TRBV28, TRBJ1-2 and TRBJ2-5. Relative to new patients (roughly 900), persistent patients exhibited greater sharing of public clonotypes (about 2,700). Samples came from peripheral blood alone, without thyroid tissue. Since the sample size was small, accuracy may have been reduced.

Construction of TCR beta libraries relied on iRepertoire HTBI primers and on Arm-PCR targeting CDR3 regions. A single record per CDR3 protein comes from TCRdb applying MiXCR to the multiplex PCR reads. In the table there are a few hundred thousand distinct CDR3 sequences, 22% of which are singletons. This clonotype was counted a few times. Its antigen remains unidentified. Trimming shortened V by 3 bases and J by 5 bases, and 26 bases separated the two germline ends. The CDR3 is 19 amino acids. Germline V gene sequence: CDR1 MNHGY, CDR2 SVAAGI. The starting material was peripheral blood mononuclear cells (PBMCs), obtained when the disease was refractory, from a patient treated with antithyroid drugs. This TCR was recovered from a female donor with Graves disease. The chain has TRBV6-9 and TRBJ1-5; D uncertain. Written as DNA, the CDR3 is TGTGCCAGCAGTTACATCTTGCGTTGGAGGTATGATGAAGATCAGCCCCAGCATTTT. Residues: CASSYILRWRYDEDQPQHF.